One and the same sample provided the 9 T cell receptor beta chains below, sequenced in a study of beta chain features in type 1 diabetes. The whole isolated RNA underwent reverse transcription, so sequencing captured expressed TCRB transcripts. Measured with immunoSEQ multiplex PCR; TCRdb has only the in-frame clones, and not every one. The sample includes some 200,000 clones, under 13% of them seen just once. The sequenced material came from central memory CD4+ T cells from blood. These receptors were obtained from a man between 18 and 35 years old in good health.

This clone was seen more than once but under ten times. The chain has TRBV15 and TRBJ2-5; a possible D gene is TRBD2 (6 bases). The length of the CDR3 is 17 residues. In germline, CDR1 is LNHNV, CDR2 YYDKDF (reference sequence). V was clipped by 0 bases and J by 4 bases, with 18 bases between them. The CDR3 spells CATSRDHGCGDGETQYF. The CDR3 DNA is TGTGCCACCAGCAGAGATCACGGGTGCGGGGACGGAGAGACCCAGTACTTC.

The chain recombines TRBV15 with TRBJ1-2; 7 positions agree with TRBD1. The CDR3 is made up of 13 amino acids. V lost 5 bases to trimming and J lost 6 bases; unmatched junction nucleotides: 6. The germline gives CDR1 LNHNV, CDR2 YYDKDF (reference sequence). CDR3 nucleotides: TGTGCCACCAGCGAAGACAGGGTTCATGGCTACACCTTC. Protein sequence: CATSEDRVHGYTF.

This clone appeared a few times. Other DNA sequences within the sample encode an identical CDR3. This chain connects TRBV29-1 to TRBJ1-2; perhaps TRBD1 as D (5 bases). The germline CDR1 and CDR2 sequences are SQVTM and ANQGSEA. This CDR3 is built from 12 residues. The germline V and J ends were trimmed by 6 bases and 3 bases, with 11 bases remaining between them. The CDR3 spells CSVNQGDYGYTF. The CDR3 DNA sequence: TGCAGCGTCAACCAGGGTGACTATGGCTACACCTTC.

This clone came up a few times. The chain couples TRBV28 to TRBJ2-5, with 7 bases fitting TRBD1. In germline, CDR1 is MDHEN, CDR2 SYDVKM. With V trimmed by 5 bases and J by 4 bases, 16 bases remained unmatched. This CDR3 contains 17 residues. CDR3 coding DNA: TGTGCCAGCAGTATACCGACTCCGACAGGGTTGGCAGAGACCCAGTACTTC. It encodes CASSIPTPTGLAETQYF.

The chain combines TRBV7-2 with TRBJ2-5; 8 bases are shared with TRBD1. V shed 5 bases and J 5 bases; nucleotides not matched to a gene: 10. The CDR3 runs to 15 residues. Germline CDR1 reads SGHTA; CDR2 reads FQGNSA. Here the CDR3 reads CASSIRTGPSETQYF. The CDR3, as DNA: TGTGCCAGCAGCATCAGGACAGGGCCGAGCGAGACCCAGTACTTC.

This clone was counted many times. In nucleotides, the CDR3 is TGTGCCAGCAGGCAGGGGGCTTGGACTGAAGCTTTCTTT. Its translation is CASRQGAWTEAFF. The rearrangement joins TRBV7-2 to TRBJ1-1; TRBD1 agrees at 8 bases. The junction had 5 bases not matched to a gene; V was cut back by 6 bases and J by 5 bases. The germline V gene encodes CDR1 SGHTA and CDR2 FQGNSA. CDR3 length equals 13 residues.

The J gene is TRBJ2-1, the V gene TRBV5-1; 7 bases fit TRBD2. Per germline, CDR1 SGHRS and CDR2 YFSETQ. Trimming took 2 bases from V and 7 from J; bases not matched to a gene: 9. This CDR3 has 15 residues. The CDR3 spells CASSLAPGLMNEQFF. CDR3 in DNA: TGCGCCAGCAGCTTAGCACCGGGACTAATGAATGAGCAGTTCTTC.

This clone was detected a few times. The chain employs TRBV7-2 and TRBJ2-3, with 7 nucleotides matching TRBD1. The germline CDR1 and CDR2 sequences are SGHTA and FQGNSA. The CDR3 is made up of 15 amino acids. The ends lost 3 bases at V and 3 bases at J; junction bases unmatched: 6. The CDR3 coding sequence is TGTGCCAGCAGCTTTAGACAGGGTGGGACAGATACGCAGTATTTT. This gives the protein CASSFRQGGTDTQYF.

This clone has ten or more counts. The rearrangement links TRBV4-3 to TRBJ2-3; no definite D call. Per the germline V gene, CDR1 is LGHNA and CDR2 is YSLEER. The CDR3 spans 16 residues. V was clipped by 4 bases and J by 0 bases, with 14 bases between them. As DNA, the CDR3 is TGCGCCAGCAGCCTCCTGGGCAGCACTAGCACAGATACGCAGTATTTT. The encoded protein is CASSLLGSTSTDTQYF.